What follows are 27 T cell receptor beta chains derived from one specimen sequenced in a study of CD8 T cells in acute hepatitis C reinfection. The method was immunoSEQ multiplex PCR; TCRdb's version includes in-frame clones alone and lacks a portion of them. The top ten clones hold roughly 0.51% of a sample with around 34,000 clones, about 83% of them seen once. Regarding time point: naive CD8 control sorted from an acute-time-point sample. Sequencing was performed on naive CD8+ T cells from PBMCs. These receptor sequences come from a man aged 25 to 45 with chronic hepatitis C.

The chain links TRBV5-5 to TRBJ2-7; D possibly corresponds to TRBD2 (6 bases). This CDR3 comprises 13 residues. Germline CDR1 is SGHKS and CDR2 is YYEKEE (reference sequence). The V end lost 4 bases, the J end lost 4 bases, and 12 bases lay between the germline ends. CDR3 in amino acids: CASSLRDYYEQYF. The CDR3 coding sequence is TGTGCCAGCAGCCTGCGGGATTATTACGAGCAGTACTTC.

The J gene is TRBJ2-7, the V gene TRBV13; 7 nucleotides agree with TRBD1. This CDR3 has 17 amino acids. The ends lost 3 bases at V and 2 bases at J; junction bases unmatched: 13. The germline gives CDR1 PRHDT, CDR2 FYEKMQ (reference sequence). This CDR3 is CASSFGTATPTTYEQYF. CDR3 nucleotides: TGTGCCAGCAGCTTCGGGACAGCTACACCTACAACCTACGAGCAGTACTTC.

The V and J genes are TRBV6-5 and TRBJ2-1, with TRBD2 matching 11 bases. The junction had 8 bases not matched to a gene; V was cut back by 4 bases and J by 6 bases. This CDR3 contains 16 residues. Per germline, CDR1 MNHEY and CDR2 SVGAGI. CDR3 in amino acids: CASSWEPLAGGNEQFF. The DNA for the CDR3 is TGTGCCAGCAGTTGGGAACCTCTAGCGGGAGGCAATGAGCAGTTCTTC.

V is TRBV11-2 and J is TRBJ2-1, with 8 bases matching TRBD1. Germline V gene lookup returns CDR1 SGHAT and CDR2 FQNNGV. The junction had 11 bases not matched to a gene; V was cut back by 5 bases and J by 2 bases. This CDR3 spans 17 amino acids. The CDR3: CASSDPWTGPTYNEQFF. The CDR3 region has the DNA TGTGCCAGCAGCGACCCTTGGACAGGGCCTACCTACAATGAGCAGTTCTTC.

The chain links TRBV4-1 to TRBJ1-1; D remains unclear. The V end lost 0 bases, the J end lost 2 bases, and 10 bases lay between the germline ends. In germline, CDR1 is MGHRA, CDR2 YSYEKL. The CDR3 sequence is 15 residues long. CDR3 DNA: TGCGCCAGCAGCCAAGATCTTATAAGCAACACTGAAGCTTTCTTT. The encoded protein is CASSQDLISNTEAFF.

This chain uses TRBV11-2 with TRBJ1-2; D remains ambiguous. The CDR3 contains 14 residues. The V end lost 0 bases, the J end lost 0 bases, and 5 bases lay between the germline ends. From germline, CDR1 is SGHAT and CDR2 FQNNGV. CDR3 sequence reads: CASSLEFTNYGYTF. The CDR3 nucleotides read TGTGCCAGCAGCTTAGAATTTACTAACTATGGCTACACCTTC.

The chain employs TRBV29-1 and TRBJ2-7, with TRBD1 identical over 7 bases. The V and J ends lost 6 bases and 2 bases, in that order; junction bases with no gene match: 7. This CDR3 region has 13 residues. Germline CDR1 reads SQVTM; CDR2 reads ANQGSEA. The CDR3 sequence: CSVRTGKTYEQYF. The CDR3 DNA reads TGCAGCGTCAGGACAGGCAAAACCTACGAGCAGTACTTC.

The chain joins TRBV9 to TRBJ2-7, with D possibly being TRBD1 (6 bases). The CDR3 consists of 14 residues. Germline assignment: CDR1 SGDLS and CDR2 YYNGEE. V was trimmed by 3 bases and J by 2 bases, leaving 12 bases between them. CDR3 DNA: TGTGCCAGCAGCGCTCGACAGGACGCCTACGAGCAGTACTTC. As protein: CASSARQDAYEQYF.

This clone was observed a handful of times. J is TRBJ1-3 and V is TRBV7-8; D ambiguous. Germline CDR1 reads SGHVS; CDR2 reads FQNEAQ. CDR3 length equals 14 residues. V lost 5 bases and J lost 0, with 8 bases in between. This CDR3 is CASSPGYSGNTIYF. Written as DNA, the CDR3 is TGTGCCAGCAGCCCCGGATACTCTGGAAACACCATATATTTT.

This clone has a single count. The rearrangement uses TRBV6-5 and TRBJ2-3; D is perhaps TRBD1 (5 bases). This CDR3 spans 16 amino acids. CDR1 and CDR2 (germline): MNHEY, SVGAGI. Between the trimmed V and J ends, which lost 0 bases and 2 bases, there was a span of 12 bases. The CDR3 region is CASSYSPGIFTDTQYF. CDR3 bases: TGTGCCAGCAGTTACTCGCCAGGGATTTTCACAGATACGCAGTATTTT.

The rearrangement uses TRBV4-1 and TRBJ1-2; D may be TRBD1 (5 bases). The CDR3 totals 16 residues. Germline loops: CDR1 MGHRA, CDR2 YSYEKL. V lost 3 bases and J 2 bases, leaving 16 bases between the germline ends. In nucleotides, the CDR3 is TGCGCCAGCAGCCATCAGCCTGACAGTGCAAACTATGGCTACACCTTC. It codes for CASSHQPDSANYGYTF.

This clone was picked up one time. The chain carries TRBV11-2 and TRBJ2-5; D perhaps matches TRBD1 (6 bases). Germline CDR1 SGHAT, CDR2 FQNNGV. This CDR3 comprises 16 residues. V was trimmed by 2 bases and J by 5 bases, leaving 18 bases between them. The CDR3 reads CASSLMGQGTSETQYF. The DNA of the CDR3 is TGTGCCAGCAGCTTAATGGGTCAGGGGACCTCGGAGACCCAGTACTTC.

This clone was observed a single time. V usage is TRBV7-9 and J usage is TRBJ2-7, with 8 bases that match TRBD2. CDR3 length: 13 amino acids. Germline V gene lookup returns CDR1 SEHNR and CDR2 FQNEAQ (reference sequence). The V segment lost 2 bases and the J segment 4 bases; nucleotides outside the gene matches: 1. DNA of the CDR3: TGTGCCAGCAGCTTACGCGGGAGGTACGAGCAGTACTTC. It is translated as CASSLRGRYEQYF.

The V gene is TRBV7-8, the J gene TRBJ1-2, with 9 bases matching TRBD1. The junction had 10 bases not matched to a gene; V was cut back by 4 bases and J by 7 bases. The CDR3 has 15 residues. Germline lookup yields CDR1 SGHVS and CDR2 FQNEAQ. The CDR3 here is CASSSLQGAFFGYTF. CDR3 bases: TGTGCCAGCAGCTCCCTACAGGGGGCCTTTTTTGGCTACACCTTC.

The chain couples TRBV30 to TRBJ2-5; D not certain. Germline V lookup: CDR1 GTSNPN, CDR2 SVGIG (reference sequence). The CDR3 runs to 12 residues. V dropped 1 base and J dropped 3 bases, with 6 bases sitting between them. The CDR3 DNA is TGTGCCTGGAGTGGAGGAAAAGAGACCCAGTACTTC. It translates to CAWSGGKETQYF.

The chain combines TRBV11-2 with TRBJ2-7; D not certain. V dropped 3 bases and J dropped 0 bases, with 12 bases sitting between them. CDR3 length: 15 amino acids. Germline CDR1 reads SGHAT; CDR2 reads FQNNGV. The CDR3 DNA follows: TGTGCCAGCAGCTTTGGTTGGGCTTCCTCCTACGAGCAGTACTTC. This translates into CASSFGWASSYEQYF. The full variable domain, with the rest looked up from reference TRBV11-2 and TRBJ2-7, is EAGVAQSPRYKIIEKRQSVAFWCNPISGHATLYWYQQILGQGPKLLIQFQNNGVVDDSQLPKDRFSAERLKGVDSTLKIQPAKLEDSAVYLCASSFGWASSYEQYFGPGTRLTVT.

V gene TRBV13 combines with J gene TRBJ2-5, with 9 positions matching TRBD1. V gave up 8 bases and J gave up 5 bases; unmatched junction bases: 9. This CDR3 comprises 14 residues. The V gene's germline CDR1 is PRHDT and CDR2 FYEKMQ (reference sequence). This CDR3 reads CASGWDRAYETQYF. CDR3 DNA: TGTGCCAGCGGATGGGACAGGGCATACGAGACCCAGTACTTC.

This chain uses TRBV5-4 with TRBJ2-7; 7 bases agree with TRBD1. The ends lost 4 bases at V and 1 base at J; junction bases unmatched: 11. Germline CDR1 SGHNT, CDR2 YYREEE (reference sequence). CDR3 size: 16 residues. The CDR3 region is CASSQERQGESYEQYF. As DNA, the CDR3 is TGTGCCAGCAGCCAAGAACGGCAGGGGGAATCCTACGAGCAGTACTTC.

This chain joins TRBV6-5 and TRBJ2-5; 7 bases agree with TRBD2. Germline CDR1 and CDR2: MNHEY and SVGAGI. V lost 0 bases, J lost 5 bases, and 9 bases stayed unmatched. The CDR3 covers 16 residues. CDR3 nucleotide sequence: TGTGCCAGCAGTTACTCCCCAGCGGGGCCTGGTGAGACCCAGTACTTC. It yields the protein CASSYSPAGPGETQYF.

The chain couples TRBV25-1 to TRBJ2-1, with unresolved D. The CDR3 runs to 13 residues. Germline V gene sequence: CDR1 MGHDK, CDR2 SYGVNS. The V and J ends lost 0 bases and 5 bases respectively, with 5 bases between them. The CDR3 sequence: CASSEYTHNEQFF. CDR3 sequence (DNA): TGTGCCAGCAGTGAATATACCCACAATGAGCAGTTCTTC.

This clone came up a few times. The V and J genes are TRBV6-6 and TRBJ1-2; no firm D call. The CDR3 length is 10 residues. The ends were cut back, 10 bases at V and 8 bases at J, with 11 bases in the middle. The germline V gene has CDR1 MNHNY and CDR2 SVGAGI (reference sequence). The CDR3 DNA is TGTGCCACCCTCGGAGGAGGCTACACCTTC. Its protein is CATLGGGYTF.

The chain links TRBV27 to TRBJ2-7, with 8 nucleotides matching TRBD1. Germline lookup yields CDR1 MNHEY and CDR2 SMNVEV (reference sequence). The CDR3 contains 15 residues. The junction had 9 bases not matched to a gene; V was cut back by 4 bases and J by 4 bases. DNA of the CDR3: TGTGCCAGCAGTTCACCCCAGGGGGCTATGTACGAGCAGTACTTC. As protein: CASSSPQGAMYEQYF.

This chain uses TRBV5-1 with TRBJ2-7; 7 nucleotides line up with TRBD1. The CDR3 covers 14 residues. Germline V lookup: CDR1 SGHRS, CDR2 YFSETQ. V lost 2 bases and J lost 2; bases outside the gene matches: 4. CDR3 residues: CASSLSTGAYEQYF. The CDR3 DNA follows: TGCGCCAGCAGCTTATCAACAGGGGCCTACGAGCAGTACTTC. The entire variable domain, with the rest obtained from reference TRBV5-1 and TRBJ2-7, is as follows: KAGVTQTPRYLIKTRGQQVTLSCSPISGHRSVSWYQQTPGQGLQFLFEYFSETQRNKGNFPGRFSGRQFSNSRSEMNVSTLELGDSALYLCASSLSTGAYEQYFGPGTRLTVT.

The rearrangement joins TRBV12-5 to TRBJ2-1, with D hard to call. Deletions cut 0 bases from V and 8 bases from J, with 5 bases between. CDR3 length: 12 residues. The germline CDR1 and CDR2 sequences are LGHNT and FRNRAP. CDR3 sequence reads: CASGLVQYEQFF. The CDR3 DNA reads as TGTGCTAGTGGTTTGGTACAGTATGAGCAGTTCTTC. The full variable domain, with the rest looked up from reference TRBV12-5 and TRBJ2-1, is DARVTQTPRHKVTEMGQEVTMRCQPILGHNTVFWYRQTMMQGLELLAYFRNRAPLDDSGMPKDRFSAEMPDATLATLKIQPSEPRDSAVYFCASGLVQYEQFFGPGTRLTVL.

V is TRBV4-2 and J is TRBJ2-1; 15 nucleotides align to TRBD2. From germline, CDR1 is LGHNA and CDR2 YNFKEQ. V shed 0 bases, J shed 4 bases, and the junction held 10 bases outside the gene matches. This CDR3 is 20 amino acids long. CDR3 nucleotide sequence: TGTGCCAGCAGCCAAGATCTCCTAGGACTAGCGGGAGGGTTATACAATGAGCAGTTCTTC. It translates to CASSQDLLGLAGGLYNEQFF.

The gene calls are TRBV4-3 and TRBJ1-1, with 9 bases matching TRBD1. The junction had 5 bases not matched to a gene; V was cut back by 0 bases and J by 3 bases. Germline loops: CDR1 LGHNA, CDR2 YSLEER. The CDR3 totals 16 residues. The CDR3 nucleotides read TGCGCCAGCAGCCAAGATGGGACAGGGTCGGACACTGAAGCTTTCTTT. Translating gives CASSQDGTGSDTEAFF.

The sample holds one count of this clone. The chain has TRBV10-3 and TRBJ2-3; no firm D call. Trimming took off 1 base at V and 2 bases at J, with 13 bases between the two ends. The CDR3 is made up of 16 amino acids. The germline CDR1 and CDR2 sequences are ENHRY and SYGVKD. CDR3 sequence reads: CAISEYNSESTDTQYF. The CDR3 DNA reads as TGTGCCATCAGTGAGTACAACTCGGAGTCCACAGATACGCAGTATTTT.